The clone carrying this T cell receptor (beta chain) was detected many times. The antigen remains unidentified. The data were taken from a study of response to subunit inactivated influenza vaccine. Trimming shortened V by 2 bases and J by 0 bases, and 14 bases separated the two germline ends. Germline assignment: CDR1 LGHDT and CDR2 YNNKEL (reference sequence). There are 16 residues in the CDR3. Findings and caveats of the study: New T cells are recruited in small numbers by each seasonal influenza vaccination, according to the authors' suggestion.

TCRdb analysed the RT-PCR reads with MiXCR anew, one entry per CDR3 protein. The data hold around 570,000 distinct CDR3 sequences, with less than 10% observed a single time. Sequenced here: PBMCs from blood, sampled roughly 24 months after vaccination. The TCR sequence derives from a man aged 50 to 69 who received an inactivated influenza vaccine. This chain uses TRBV3-1 with TRBJ2-7; the D gene is possibly TRBD2 (5 bases). CDR3 amino acids: CASSQPGKRSSYEQYF. CDR3 nucleotides: TGTGCCAGCAGCCAACCCGGCAAGCGGAGCTCCTACGAGCAGTACTTC.